This paragraph covers one T cell receptor beta chain sequence. The data belong to a study of blood T cell repertoires in COVID-19. Original analysis: Estimation of nucleated cell counts relied on the amplification of reference gene primers. Assay: immunoSEQ multiplex PCR; the TCRdb copy retains only in-frame clones and omits some. V and J calls and clone size are copied from that table; D and trimming were computed from the DNA. This table has 85,000 to 95,000 clones, 70% to 90% appearing once. Looked up from germline, CDR1 is LNHDA and CDR2 is SQIVND (reference sequence). J lost 3 bases, V lost 7 bases, and 8 bases had no gene match. The CDR3 is 15 residues long.

The source of this sequence is a man aged 55 to 70 with acute or convalescent COVID-19. Material: peripheral blood. The rearrangement links TRBV19 to TRBJ2-3; 9 bases map to TRBD1. CDR3 protein: CASTEGQGETDTQYF. Here the CDR3 DNA reads TGTGCCAGTACCGAGGGACAGGGCGAGACAGATACGCAGTATTTT.